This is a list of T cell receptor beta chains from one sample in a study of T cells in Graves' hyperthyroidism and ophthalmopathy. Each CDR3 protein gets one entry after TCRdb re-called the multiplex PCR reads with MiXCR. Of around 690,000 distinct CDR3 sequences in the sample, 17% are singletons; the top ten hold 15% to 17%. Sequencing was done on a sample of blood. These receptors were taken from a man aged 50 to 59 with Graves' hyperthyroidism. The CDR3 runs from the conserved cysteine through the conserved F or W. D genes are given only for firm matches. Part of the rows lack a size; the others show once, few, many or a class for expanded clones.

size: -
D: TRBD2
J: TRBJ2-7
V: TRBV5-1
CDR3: CASSLIPSSGQTSYEQYF
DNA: TGCGCCAGCAGCTTGATTCCCTCTAGCGGGCAAACCTCCTACGAGCAGTACTTC

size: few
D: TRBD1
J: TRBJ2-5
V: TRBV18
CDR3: CASSPPYRGVETQYF
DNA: TGTGCCAGCTCACCACCGTACAGGGGAGTAGAGACCCAGTACTTC

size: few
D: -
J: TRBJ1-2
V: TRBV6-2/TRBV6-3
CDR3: CASRPTQNYGYTF
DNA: TGTGCCAGCAGACCGACTCAAAACTATGGCTACACCTTC

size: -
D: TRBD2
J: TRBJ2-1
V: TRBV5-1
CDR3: CASSFLEAGEQFF
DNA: TGCGCCAGCAGCTTCCTGGAAGCGGGAGAGCAGTTCTTC

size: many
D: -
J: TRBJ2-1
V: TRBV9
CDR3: CASSVEVDGDNEQFF
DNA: TGTGCCAGCAGCGTAGAGGTGGATGGAGACAATGAGCAGTTCTTC

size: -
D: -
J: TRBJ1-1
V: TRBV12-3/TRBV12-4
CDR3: CASSPITSPLNTEAFF
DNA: TGTGCCAGCAGCCCGATCACAAGTCCTTTGAACACTGAAGCTTTCTTT

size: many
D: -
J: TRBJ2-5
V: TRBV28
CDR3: CASSSGAWEETQYF
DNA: TGTGCCAGCAGTTCGGGGGCCTGGGAAGAGACCCAGTACTTC

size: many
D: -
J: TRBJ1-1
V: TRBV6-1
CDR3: CASSKGGIPEAFF
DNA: TGTGCCAGCAGTAAGGGAGGAATCCCTGAAGCTTTCTTT

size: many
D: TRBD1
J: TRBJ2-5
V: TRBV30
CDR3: CAWRGDRSFSETQYF
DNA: TGTGCCTGGAGAGGGGACAGAAGCTTTTCGGAGACCCAGTACTTC

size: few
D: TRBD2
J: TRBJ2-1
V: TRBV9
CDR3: CASSAGTSGSTYNEQFF
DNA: TGTGCCAGCAGCGCCGGGACTAGCGGGAGCACGTACAATGAGCAGTTCTTC

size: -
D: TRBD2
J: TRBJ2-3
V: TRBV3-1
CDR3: CARSQMEREAQYF
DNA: TGTGCCCGCAGCCAAATGGAGCGGGAGGCGCAGTATTTT

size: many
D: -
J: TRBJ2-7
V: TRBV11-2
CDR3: CASSSQRYEQYF
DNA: TGTGCCAGCAGCTCCCAGAGGTACGAGCAGTACTTC

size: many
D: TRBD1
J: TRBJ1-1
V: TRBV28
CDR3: CASTADRANTEAFF
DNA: TGTGCCAGCACCGCGGACAGGGCGAACACTGAAGCTTTCTTT

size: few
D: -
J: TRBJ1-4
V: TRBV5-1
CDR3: CASSLEWTHEKLFF
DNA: TGCGCCAGCAGCTTGGAATGGACGCACGAAAAACTGTTTTTT

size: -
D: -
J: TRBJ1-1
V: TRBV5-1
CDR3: CASSLSEIIDTEAFF
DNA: TGCGCCAGCAGCTTGTCGGAAATAATAGACACTGAAGCTTTCTTT

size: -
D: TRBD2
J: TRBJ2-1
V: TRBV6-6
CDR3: CASSYPGGREGLYEQFF
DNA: TGTGCCAGCAGTTACCCAGGTGGGCGGGAGGGCCTTTATGAGCAGTTCTTC

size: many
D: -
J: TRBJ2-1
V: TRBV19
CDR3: CASSMSQGGYNEQFF
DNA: TGTGCCAGTAGTATGTCGCAGGGGGGGTACAATGAGCAGTTCTTC

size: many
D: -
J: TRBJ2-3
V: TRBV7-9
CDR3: CASSTDGTDTQYF
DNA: TGTGCCAGCAGCACCGACGGTACAGATACGCAGTATTTT

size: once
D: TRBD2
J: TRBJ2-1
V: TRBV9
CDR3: CASSHGLAVYNEQFF
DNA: TGTGCCAGCAGCCATGGACTAGCGGTCTACAATGAGCAGTTCTTC

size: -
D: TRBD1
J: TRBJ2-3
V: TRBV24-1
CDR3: CATSVGQGNGRDTQYF
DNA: TGTGCCACCAGTGTCGGACAGGGAAATGGGAGAGATACGCAGTATTTT

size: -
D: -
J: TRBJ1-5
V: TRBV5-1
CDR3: CASSLVPGPYSNQPQHF
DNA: TGCGCCAGCAGCTTGGTTCCAGGCCCTTATAGCAATCAGCCCCAGCATTTT

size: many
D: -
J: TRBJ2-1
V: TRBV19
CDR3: CASTSDNQRGTGRYEQFF
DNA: TGTGCCAGTACTTCAGATAACCAACGGGGAACAGGGAGGTATGAGCAGTTCTTC

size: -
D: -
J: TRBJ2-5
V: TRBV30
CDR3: CTGRLMRDWGETQYF
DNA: TGTACAGGAAGACTTATGCGGGATTGGGGGGAGACCCAGTACTTC

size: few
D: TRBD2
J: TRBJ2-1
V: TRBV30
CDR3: CAWSGLAGERWDEQFF
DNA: TGTGCCTGGAGTGGACTAGCGGGAGAGAGGTGGGATGAGCAGTTCTTC

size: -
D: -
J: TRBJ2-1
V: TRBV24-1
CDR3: CATSTLEGRYNEQFF
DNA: TGTGCCACCAGCACCCTCGAGGGGCGATACAATGAGCAGTTCTTC

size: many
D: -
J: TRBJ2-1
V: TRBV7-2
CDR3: CASSQIRESYNEQFF
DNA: TGTGCCAGCAGCCAAATTCGGGAGTCCTACAATGAGCAGTTCTTC

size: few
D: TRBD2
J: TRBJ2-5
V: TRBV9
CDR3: CASSVEGAGARETQYF
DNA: TGTGCCAGCAGCGTAGAAGGTGCGGGAGCACGAGAGACCCAGTACTTC

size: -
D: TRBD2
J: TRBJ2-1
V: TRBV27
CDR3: CASSLSAGDSGNEQFF
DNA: TGTGCCAGCAGTTTATCGGCGGGGGATTCTGGCAATGAGCAGTTCTTC

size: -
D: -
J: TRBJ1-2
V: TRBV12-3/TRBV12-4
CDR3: CASSLEEVGYTF
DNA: TGTGCCAGCAGTTTAGAAGAGGTTGGCTACACCTTC

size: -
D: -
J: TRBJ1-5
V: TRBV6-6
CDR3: CASSYPSQPQHF
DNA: TGTGCCAGCAGTTACCCCTCTCAGCCCCAGCATTTT

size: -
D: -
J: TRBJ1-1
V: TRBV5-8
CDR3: CASSSPDGNTEAFF
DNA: TGTGCCAGCAGCTCCCCGGACGGGAACACTGAAGCTTTCTTT